The text below deals with one TCR beta chain. In the original processing: Using reference gene primer amplification, nucleated cell counts were estimated. Libraries were prepared by immunoSEQ multiplex PCR; TCRdb keeps only in-frame clonotypes and omits some of them. V, J and clone size derive from that table, while D and trimming were established from the DNA sequence. This sample carries 30,000 to 45,000 clones, about 88% of them seen once, and the ten largest clones take approximately 12%. The sample is drawn from a study of blood T cell repertoires in COVID-19. Study-level information: Samples of COVID-19 (acute and convalescent) were obtained from the United States, Italy and Spain. Sample material is recorded as cDNA or gDNA derived from T cells, B-cell-depleted T cells, or PBMCs.

Trimming shortened V by 5 bases and J by 9 bases, and 14 bases separated the two germline ends. This CDR3 has 13 amino acids. The V gene is TRBV12-3 or TRBV12-4, the J gene TRBJ1-5; D might be TRBD1 (6 bases). The sequence derives from a man between 60 and 75 years old with active COVID-19. Material: peripheral blood. CDR3 DNA sequence: TGTGCCAGCAGTATGACAGGCCCGAGGCCCCAGCATTTT. This gives the protein CASSMTGPRPQHF.